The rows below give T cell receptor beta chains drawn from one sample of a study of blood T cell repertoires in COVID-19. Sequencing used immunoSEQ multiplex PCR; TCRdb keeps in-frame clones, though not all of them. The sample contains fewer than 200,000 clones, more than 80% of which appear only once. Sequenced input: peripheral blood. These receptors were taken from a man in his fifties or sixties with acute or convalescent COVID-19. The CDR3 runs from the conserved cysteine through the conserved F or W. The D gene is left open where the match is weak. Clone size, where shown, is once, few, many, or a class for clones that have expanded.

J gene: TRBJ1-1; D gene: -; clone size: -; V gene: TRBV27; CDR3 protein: CASSLLYRPHEDTEAFF; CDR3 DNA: TGTGCCAGCAGTTTATTGTACAGGCCCCATGAGGACACTGAAGCTTTCTTT
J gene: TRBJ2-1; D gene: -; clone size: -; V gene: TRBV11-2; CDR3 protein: CASSGATGVDYNEQFF; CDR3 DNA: TGTGCCAGCAGCGGGGCCACGGGAGTGGACTACAATGAGCAGTTCTTC
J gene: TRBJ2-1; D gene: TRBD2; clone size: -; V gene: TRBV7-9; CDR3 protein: CASSLARSSGSDEQFF; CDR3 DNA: TGTGCCAGCAGCTTAGCGCGGTCTAGCGGGAGTGATGAGCAGTTCTTC
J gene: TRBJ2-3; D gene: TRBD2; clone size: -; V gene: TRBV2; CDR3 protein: CASSVALAGGSSTDTQYF; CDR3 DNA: TGTGCCAGCAGTGTGGCACTAGCGGGGGGGTCTAGCACAGATACGCAGTATTTT
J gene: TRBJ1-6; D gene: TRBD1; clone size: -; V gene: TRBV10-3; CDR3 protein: CATGQDDSPLHF; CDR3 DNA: TGTGCCACCGGACAGGATGATTCACCCCTCCACTTT
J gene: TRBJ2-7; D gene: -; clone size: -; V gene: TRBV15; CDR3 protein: CATSREGGYEQYF; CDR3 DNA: TGTGCCACCAGCAGAGAAGGGGGCTACGAGCAGTACTTC
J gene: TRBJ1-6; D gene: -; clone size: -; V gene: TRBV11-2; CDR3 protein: CASSELLSSYNSPLHF; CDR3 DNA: TGTGCCAGCAGCGAACTGCTGAGCTCCTATAATTCACCCCTCCACTTT
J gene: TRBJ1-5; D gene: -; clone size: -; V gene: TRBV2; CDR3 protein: CASSDFRNNQPQHF; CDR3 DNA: TGTGCCAGCAGTGATTTCAGGAACAATCAGCCCCAGCATTTT
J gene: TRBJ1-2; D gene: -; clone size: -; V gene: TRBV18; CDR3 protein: CASSPAGTNYGYTF; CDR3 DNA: TGTGCCAGCTCACCCGCGGGGACTAACTATGGCTACACCTTC
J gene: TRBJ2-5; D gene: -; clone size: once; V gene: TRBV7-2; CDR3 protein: CASSANEGRRETQYF; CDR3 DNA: TGTGCCAGCAGCGCCAATGAGGGGAGGCGGGAGACCCAGTACTTC
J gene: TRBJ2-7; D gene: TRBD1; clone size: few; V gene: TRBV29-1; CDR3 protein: CSVAKDRYSEQYF; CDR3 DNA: TGCAGCGTAGCGAAGGACAGGTACTCCGAGCAGTACTTC
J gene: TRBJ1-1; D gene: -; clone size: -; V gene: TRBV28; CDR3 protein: CASTQSRTEAFF; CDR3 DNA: TGTGCCAGCACCCAAAGTCGGACTGAAGCTTTCTTT
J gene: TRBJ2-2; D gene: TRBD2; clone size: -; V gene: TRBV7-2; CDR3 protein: CASSPTPLAGVTGELFF; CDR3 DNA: TGTGCCAGCAGCCCAACCCCCCTCGCGGGAGTCACCGGGGAGCTGTTTTTT
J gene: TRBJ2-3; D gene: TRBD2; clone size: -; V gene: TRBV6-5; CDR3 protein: CASRRGAGADTQYF; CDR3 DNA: TGTGCCAGCAGACGAGGCGCGGGGGCAGATACGCAGTATTTT
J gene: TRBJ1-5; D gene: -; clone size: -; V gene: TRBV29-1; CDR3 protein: CSVGGGDDQPQHF; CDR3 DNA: TGCAGCGTTGGGGGAGGGGACGATCAGCCCCAGCATTTT
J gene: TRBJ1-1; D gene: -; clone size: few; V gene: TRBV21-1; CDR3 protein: CASSKEARGGTEAFF; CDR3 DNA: TGTGCCAGCAGCAAAGAAGCCCGGGGGGGAACTGAAGCTTTCTTT
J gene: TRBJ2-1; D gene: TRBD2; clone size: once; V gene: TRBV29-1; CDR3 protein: CSAQRLAGGHNEQFF; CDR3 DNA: TGCAGCGCCCAACGACTAGCGGGGGGACACAATGAGCAGTTCTTC
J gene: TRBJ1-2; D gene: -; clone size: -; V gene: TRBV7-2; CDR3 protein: CASSFYMANYGYTF; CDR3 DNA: TGTGCCAGCAGCTTTTACATGGCTAACTATGGCTACACCTTC
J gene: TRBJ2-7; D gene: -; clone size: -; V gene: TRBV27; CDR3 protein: CASSRRVDSSAYEQYF; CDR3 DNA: TGTGCCAGCAGTCGAAGAGTGGACAGTAGCGCCTACGAGCAGTACTTC